Presented here are 23 T cell receptor beta chains from one specimen sequenced in a study of blood T cell repertoires in COVID-19. The protocol was immunoSEQ multiplex PCR, while the TCRdb copy is restricted to in-frame clones and leaves out a portion. Of 150,000 or so clones in the sample, around 80% are singletons; the top ten hold roughly 20%. The sequenced material came from peripheral blood. The receptors shown here come from a woman aged 80 or over with acute or convalescent COVID-19.

Here the CDR3 DNA reads TGCGCCAGCAGCCAAGACGAAGCGTATCCGGGGGAGACCCAGTACTTC. As protein: CASSQDEAYPGETQYF. This rearrangement joins TRBV4-1 to TRBJ2-5, with D possibly matching TRBD2 (5 bases). Per the germline V gene, CDR1 is MGHRA and CDR2 is YSYEKL. This CDR3 has 16 residues. The V and J ends lost 0 bases and 5 bases respectively, with 16 bases between them.

V usage is TRBV29-1 and J usage is TRBJ1-4; D is unresolved. Germline loops: CDR1 SQVTM, CDR2 ANQGSEA. The V end was cut by 6 bases, the J end by 8 bases, with 19 bases between. This CDR3 spans 14 amino acids. Written as DNA, the CDR3 is TGCAGCGTAAGACCCCCTCTAGGAGGGGAAAAACTGTTTTTT. This encodes CSVRPPLGGEKLFF.

This chain joins TRBV5-5 and TRBJ2-6, with TRBD1 matching over 7 bases. The germline V gene has CDR1 SGHKS and CDR2 YYEKEE (reference sequence). The CDR3 has 14 amino acids. V gave up 7 bases and J gave up 4 bases; unmatched junction bases: 5. CDR3 residues: CASDTGVGANVLTF. CDR3 in DNA: TGTGCCAGCGATACAGGGGTCGGGGCCAACGTCCTGACTTTC.

The chain employs TRBV7-6 and TRBJ1-2; 10 bases are shared with TRBD1. Germline CDR1 reads SGHVS; CDR2 reads FNYEAQ. This CDR3 is 14 amino acids long. The V gene end was trimmed by 1 base and the J gene end by 7 bases; junction bases not matched to a gene: 3. The CDR3 sequence is CASSLETGGGGYTF. CDR3 bases: TGTGCCAGCAGCTTAGAGACAGGGGGCGGTGGCTACACCTTC.

A few counts support this clone. CDR3 loop: CASSARLAGVYEQYF. The CDR3 region has the DNA TGTGCCAGTAGTGCCCGACTAGCGGGAGTCTACGAGCAGTACTTC. The chain is built from TRBV19 and TRBJ2-7; 12 bases match TRBD2. The CDR3 sequence is 15 residues long. Trimming took 5 bases from V and 3 from J; bases not matched to a gene: 5. Germline V lookup: CDR1 LNHDA, CDR2 SQIVND (reference sequence).

The chain uses TRBV27 and TRBJ1-1; 8 bases are a match to TRBD1. Per germline, CDR1 MNHEY and CDR2 SMNVEV (reference sequence). The trim removed 1 base at V and 7 bases at J, leaving 20 bases unmatched. CDR3 length: 19 residues. The CDR3 region is CASSLYSSGTGRRTNEAFF. As DNA, the CDR3 is TGTGCCAGCAGTTTATACTCTTCCGGGACAGGACGGCGAACAAATGAAGCTTTCTTT.

J is TRBJ1-1 and V is TRBV6-5; D may be TRBD1 (6 bases). CDR1 and CDR2 (germline): MNHEY, SVGAGI. V lost 0 bases to trimming and J lost 4 bases, with 12 bases between them. The CDR3 totals 15 residues. The CDR3 coding sequence is TGTGCCAGCAGTTACTCAGCAGGGGCTAGCACTGAAGCTTTCTTT. Encoded protein: CASSYSAGASTEAFF.

The J gene is TRBJ2-7, the V gene TRBV10-3, with D tentatively TRBD2 (5 bases). This CDR3 has 18 amino acids. Trimming removed 7 bases from V and 3 bases from J, with 28 bases in between. In germline, CDR1 is ENHRY, CDR2 SYGVKD. The CDR3 loop is CAITSAIAYHGGRYEQYF. The CDR3 DNA is TGTGCCATCACTTCAGCAATAGCCTATCATGGAGGTCGCTACGAGCAGTACTTC.

Here the CDR3 DNA reads TGCGCCAGCAGCTGGAGGGGACCCACGGAAACGTACAATGAGCAGTTCTTC. Translation: CASSWRGPTETYNEQFF. The chain recombines TRBV4-1 with TRBJ2-1; a possible D gene is TRBD2 (6 bases). Germline values: CDR1 MGHRA, CDR2 YSYEKL. This CDR3 has 17 residues. Trimming cost V 5 bases and J 4 bases, with 21 bases left between them.

This clone occurred once. This sequence joins TRBV9 and TRBJ2-5; 11 positions match TRBD2. Per germline, CDR1 SGDLS and CDR2 YYNGEE. Trimming cost V 9 bases and J 1 base; bases outside gene matches: 14. This CDR3 has 17 amino acids. The DNA of the CDR3 is TGTGCCATCCCCGGGACTAGCGGCCAGGGGGGCCAAGAGACCCAGTACTTC. The encoded protein is CAIPGTSGQGGQETQYF.

The chain recombines TRBV6-1 with TRBJ1-5; a weak D match, TRBD1 (6 bases). V was trimmed by 3 bases and J by 3 bases, leaving 12 bases between them. This CDR3 has 15 amino acids. From germline, CDR1 is MNHNS and CDR2 SASEGT. For the CDR3, the DNA is TGTGCCAGCAGTGAGACTACAGGGTACAATCAGCCCCAGCATTTT. It is translated as CASSETTGYNQPQHF.

This chain connects TRBV28 to TRBJ1-6; weak D call: TRBD1 (5 bases). V was trimmed by 7 bases and J by 6 bases, leaving 13 bases between them. The CDR3 loop spans 14 amino acids. Germline assignment: CDR1 MDHEN and CDR2 SYDVKM. The CDR3 DNA sequence: TGTGCCAGCAACCAGGGAATCGGTAATTCACCCCTCCACTTT. Translation: CASNQGIGNSPLHF.

The chain uses TRBV15 and TRBJ2-7; 7 bases are shared with TRBD2. V lost 0 bases, J lost 0 bases, and 2 bases stayed unmatched. From germline, CDR1 is LNHNV and CDR2 YYDKDF (reference sequence). The CDR3 length is 15 residues. The DNA for the CDR3 is TGTGCCACCAGCAGAGAAGCGGGGCGCTCCTACGAGCAGTACTTC. It specifies CATSREAGRSYEQYF. Full variable domain (outside the CDR3, taken from reference TRBV15 and TRBJ2-7): DAMVIQNPRYQVTQFGKPVTLSCSQTLNHNVMYWYQQKSSQAPKLLFHYYDKDFNNEADTPDNFQSRRPNTSFCFLDIRSPGLGDTAMYLCATSREAGRSYEQYFGPGTRLTVT.

The V and J genes are TRBV6-6 and TRBJ1-3; D remains ambiguous. The CDR3 has 14 residues. The germline V gene has CDR1 MNHNY and CDR2 SVGAGI (reference sequence). Trimming removed 6 bases at V and 1 base at J, with 10 bases between. The CDR3 DNA reads TGTGCCAGCAGCAACATCCAGTCTGGAAACACCATATATTTT. Translated: CASSNIQSGNTIYF.

This chain joins TRBV19 and TRBJ2-7, with 11 positions matching TRBD2. Germline V CDR1 and CDR2: LNHDA, SQIVND (reference sequence). The CDR3 has 13 amino acids. With 8 bases clipped from V and 4 bases from J, the junction kept 4 bases outside the gene matches. CDR3 bases: TGTGCCAGTTCGGCTAGCGGGGGGTACGAGCAGTACTTC. This gives the protein CASSASGGYEQYF.

This clone was seen once. The rearrangement links TRBV12-1 to TRBJ2-3; the DNA was not used to check the table's D call, TRBD2. TRBV12-1 is a documented pseudogene. The length of the CDR3 is 17 residues. For the CDR3, the DNA is TGTGCCAGCAGCTTTACGCAATTAGCGGGAGCCACAGATACGCAGTATTTT. Residues: CASSFTQLAGATDTQYF.

This clone has just one count. The chain links TRBV6-6 to TRBJ2-2, with D maybe TRBD1 (5 bases). The V end lost 10 bases, the J end lost 8 bases, and 23 bases lay between the germline ends. The CDR3 is made up of 15 amino acids. CDR1 is MNHNY, CDR2 SVGAGI, per germline (reference sequence). This CDR3 reads CATRGVGEVAGELFF. The CDR3 bases are TGTGCCACAAGGGGTGTGGGTGAGGTGGCTGGGGAGCTGTTTTTT.

The CDR3, as DNA: TGTGCCAGCAGTCTAAGACAGGGGCTTAATGAAAAACTGTTTTTT. The encoded protein is CASSLRQGLNEKLFF. The chain links TRBV28 to TRBJ1-4; TRBD1 matches 8 bases. Trimming took 5 bases from V and 4 from J; bases not matched to a gene: 6. The CDR3 is made up of 15 amino acids. Germline V gene lookup returns CDR1 MDHEN and CDR2 SYDVKM.

The rearrangement uses TRBV28 and TRBJ1-5; D not resolved. Germline V lookup: CDR1 MDHEN, CDR2 SYDVKM. V lost 3 bases and J lost 5, with 5 bases in between. The CDR3 is made up of 12 amino acids. CDR3 sequence: CASSFSYQPQHF. The CDR3, as DNA: TGTGCCAGCAGTTTCTCTTATCAGCCCCAGCATTTT.

V gene TRBV7-2 combines with J gene TRBJ2-5; D might be TRBD2 (6 bases). V shed 1 base and J shed 1 base, with 7 bases lying between them. Germline V lookup: CDR1 SGHTA, CDR2 FQGNSA. The length of the CDR3 is 14 residues. CDR3 region: CASSLVTSQETQYF. CDR3 DNA sequence: TGTGCCAGCAGCTTAGTGACTAGCCAAGAGACCCAGTACTTC.

The chain carries TRBV5-6 and TRBJ1-6; tentative D call: TRBD1 (5 bases). This CDR3 is built from 16 residues. Deletions cut 4 bases from V and 4 bases from J, with 15 bases between. The germline V gene has CDR1 SGHDT and CDR2 YYEEEE. CDR3 nucleotide sequence: TGTGCCAGCAGCCCGGGGGGGTTTTCTTATAATTCACCCCTCCACTTT. It yields the protein CASSPGGFSYNSPLHF.

The V gene is TRBV27, the J gene TRBJ2-3, with D possibly TRBD1 on 6 matching bases. Germline V gene sequence: CDR1 MNHEY, CDR2 SMNVEV (reference sequence). This CDR3 comprises 13 residues. V was cut by 5 bases and J by 11 bases, with 17 bases left in between. The DNA for the CDR3 is TGTGCCAGCAGTGACACAGGGTTCAACCTGCAGTATTTT. Translated: CASSDTGFNLQYF.

The J gene is TRBJ1-6, the V gene TRBV10-3, with no clear D. V was clipped by 2 bases and J by 6 bases, with 14 bases between them. The CDR3 spans 16 residues. The V gene's germline CDR1 is ENHRY and CDR2 SYGVKD. CDR3 residues: CAISEEGGSFNSPLHF. Here the CDR3 DNA reads TGTGCCATCAGTGAGGAAGGAGGGTCATTTAATTCACCCCTCCACTTT.